The 26 T cell receptor beta chains presented below share a single source sample, sequenced in a study of T cells in Graves' hyperthyroidism and ophthalmopathy. RNA transcripts were the template for amplifying TCR beta CDR3 regions. HTBI primers drove first-round RT-PCR of the TCR CDR3. TCRdb fed the multiplex PCR reads into MiXCR, producing one record per CDR3 protein. The table lists 500,000 to 650,000 distinct CDR3 sequences, 13% to 15% of them singletons. Sample: blood. The receptors were sampled from a woman between 40 and 55 years old with Graves' hyperthyroidism.

This clonotype was recorded many times. The chain combines TRBV3-1 with TRBJ2-1, with D tentatively TRBD2 (5 bases). V was clipped by 3 bases and J by 3 bases, with 12 bases between them. The CDR3 covers 15 residues. In germline, CDR1 is LGHDT, CDR2 YNNKEL (reference sequence). CDR3 region: CASSQSPAGYNEQFF. CDR3 coding DNA: TGTGCCAGCAGCCAGTCTCCCGCGGGCTACAATGAGCAGTTCTTC.

The table lists this clonotype with a few counts. The chain employs TRBV7-9 and TRBJ1-5, with 7 bases identical to TRBD1. Trimming removed 4 bases from V and 2 bases from J; junction bases left unmatched: 2. Germline lookup yields CDR1 SEHNR and CDR2 FQNEAQ (reference sequence). This CDR3 is 14 amino acids long. CDR3 nucleotides: TGTGCCAGCAGCTGGGGGACAGGCAATCAGCCCCAGCATTTT. Translating it yields CASSWGTGNQPQHF.

V gene TRBV5-1 combines with J gene TRBJ2-7; D is perhaps TRBD2 (6 bases). V was pared by 4 bases and J by 3 bases, with 11 bases between. CDR1 SGHRS and CDR2 YFSETQ come from the germline V gene. This CDR3 contains 13 residues. CDR3 nucleotide sequence: TGCGCCAGCAGCACGGGACTGCACTACGAGCAGTACTTC. Translating it yields CASSTGLHYEQYF. Full variable domain (remainder filled in from reference TRBV5-1 and TRBJ2-7): KAGVTQTPRYLIKTRGQQVTLSCSPISGHRSVSWYQQTPGQGLQFLFEYFSETQRNKGNFPGRFSGRQFSNSRSEMNVSTLELGDSALYLCASSTGLHYEQYFGPGTRLTVT.

This rearrangement joins TRBV20-1 to TRBJ2-1; no firm D call. V was trimmed by 3 bases and J by 6 bases, leaving 12 bases between them. CDR1 is DFQATT and CDR2 is SNEGSKA in the germline V gene (reference sequence). CDR3 length: 13 amino acids. The CDR3 DNA reads TGCAGTGCTAGCGGGCGTCGAGTCAATGAGCAGTTCTTC. Translating it yields CSASGRRVNEQFF.

This clonotype was seen more than once but under ten times. The CDR3 coding sequence is TGTGCCAGCAGCGTAGCAGGGGGCCCTGGAAACACCATATATTTT. This codes for CASSVAGGPGNTIYF. The V call is TRBV9, the J call TRBJ1-3, with 8 bases aligning to TRBD1. CDR3 length equals 15 residues. The germline V gene encodes CDR1 SGDLS and CDR2 YYNGEE. V was pared by 0 bases and J by 2 bases, with 1 base of the junction left unmatched. Together with reference TRBV9 and TRBJ1-3, the CDR3 gives the full variable domain: DSGVTQTPKHLITATGQRVTLRCSPRSGDLSVYWYQQSLDQGLQFLIQYYNGEERAKGNILERFSAQQFPDLHSELNLSSLELGDSALYFCASSVAGGPGNTIYFGEGSWLTVV.

For this clonotype: A single base separates this from a much larger clone, so it may be a read error. The chain couples TRBV28 to TRBJ2-7, with 7 bases matching TRBD1. Germline loops: CDR1 MDHEN, CDR2 SYDVKM. The length of the CDR3 is 15 residues. Here the CDR3 reads CVSSLLPRQGAEQYF. The CDR3 coding sequence is TGTGTCAGCAGTTTATTGCCACGACAGGGAGCCGAGCAGTACTTC.

Many counts were recorded for this clonotype. The CDR3, as DNA: TGTGCCAGCAGCTTGTTTGCGAGGGGGCGCGCAGATACGCAGTATTTT. Protein: CASSLFARGRADTQYF. The chain recombines TRBV5-6 with TRBJ2-3; the match to TRBD1 covers 7 bases. Trimming took 1 base from V and 4 from J; bases not matched to a gene: 9. CDR1 SGHDT and CDR2 YYEEEE come from the germline V gene. This CDR3 is built from 16 residues.

The V and J genes are TRBV6-1 and TRBJ2-5, with 11 bases that match TRBD1. CDR1 MNHNS and CDR2 SASEGT come from the germline V gene. Trimming cost V 10 bases and J 5 bases; bases outside gene matches: 9. The CDR3 spans 14 residues. The CDR3 loop reads CATRDRGREETQYF. CDR3 DNA: TGTGCCACCCGGGACAGGGGGAGGGAGGAGACCCAGTACTTC.

The table lists this clonotype with many counts. This chain links TRBV28 with TRBJ2-1; possible D gene TRBD2, 6 bases. The CDR3 spans 13 residues. Germline CDR1 reads MDHEN; CDR2 reads SYDVKM. V lost 9 bases to trimming and J lost 8 bases, with 17 bases between them. The CDR3 here is CASVRDLHDEQFF. The DNA for the CDR3 is TGTGCCAGTGTCCGGGACTTACACGATGAGCAGTTCTTC.

This clonotype was seen repeatedly, ten times or more. This rearrangement joins TRBV7-9 to TRBJ2-1; TRBD1 matches at 9 bases. Per the germline V gene, CDR1 is SEHNR and CDR2 is FQNEAQ (reference sequence). V shed 5 bases, J shed 4 bases, and the junction held 12 bases outside the gene matches. The CDR3 sequence is 17 residues long. The CDR3 coding sequence is TGTGCCAGCAGCACACAAAGACAGGGGGGGGAATACAATGAGCAGTTCTTC. Amino acids: CASSTQRQGGEYNEQFF. Together with reference TRBV7-9 and TRBJ2-1, the CDR3 gives the full variable domain: DTGVSQNPRHKITKRGQNVTFRCDPISEHNRLYWYRQTLGQGPEFLTYFQNEAQLEKSRLLSDRFSAERPKGSFSTLEIQRTEQGDSAMYLCASSTQRQGGEYNEQFFGPGTRLTVL.

The V gene is TRBV30, the J gene TRBJ2-2, with a possible D match to TRBD1 (6 bases). V lost 4 bases, J lost 4 bases, and 7 bases lay in between. The germline CDR1 and CDR2 sequences are GTSNPN and SVGIG (reference sequence). The CDR3 loop spans 12 amino acids. CDR3 sequence reads: CAWNRVTGELFF. Here the CDR3 DNA reads TGTGCCTGGAACAGGGTCACCGGGGAGCTGTTTTTT.

The chain employs TRBV6-2 or TRBV6-3 and TRBJ2-5, with 10 bases fitting TRBD1. Germline-derived CDR1 and CDR2 are MNHEY and SVGEGT. J lost 3 bases, V lost 9 bases, and 10 bases had no gene match. The CDR3 has 15 amino acids. The DNA of the CDR3 is TGTGCCAGTAGCCGGGACAGGGGTGGTAAAGAGACCCAGTACTTC. As protein: CASSRDRGGKETQYF.

This clonotype came up many times. The rearrangement uses TRBV12-3 or TRBV12-4 and TRBJ2-5; a weak D match, TRBD1 (6 bases). The CDR3 covers 15 residues. V lost 4 bases and J 2 bases, leaving 14 bases between the germline ends. Here the CDR3 reads CASSSPDTGQETQYF. Here the CDR3 DNA reads TGTGCCAGCAGTTCCCCCGACACAGGGCAAGAGACCCAGTACTTC.

A few counts support this clonotype. This chain joins TRBV7-9 and TRBJ2-1, with 11 bases that match TRBD2. CDR1 SEHNR and CDR2 FQNEAQ come from the germline V gene (reference sequence). The ends lost 2 bases at V and 7 bases at J; junction bases unmatched: 10. This CDR3 spans 17 amino acids. The CDR3 DNA follows: TGTGCCAGCAGCTTACTGATACTAGCGGGAGCCCTTAATGAGCAGTTCTTC. Its protein is CASSLLILAGALNEQFF.

This clonotype was seen a handful of times. The chain combines TRBV5-6 with TRBJ1-1; the D gene is possibly TRBD1 (5 bases). Germline assignment: CDR1 SGHDT and CDR2 YYEEEE. The CDR3 extends over 12 amino acids. V was cut by 4 bases and J by 4 bases, with 8 bases left in between. The CDR3 coding sequence is TGTGCCAGCAGCCGACAGTCCACTGAAGCTTTCTTT. This codes for CASSRQSTEAFF.

This clonotype has more than one count but fewer than ten. V gene TRBV24-1 combines with J gene TRBJ1-5; D might be TRBD1 (5 bases). CDR1 KGHDR and CDR2 SFDVKD come from the germline V gene. V lost 3 bases and J lost 3, with 11 bases in between. CDR3 length equals 15 residues. The CDR3: CATSDTRQLNQPQHF. As DNA, the CDR3 is TGTGCCACCAGTGATACAAGACAGCTCAATCAGCCCCAGCATTTT.

This clonotype was recorded at least ten times. The chain recombines TRBV7-2 with TRBJ2-5; 10 bases fit TRBD2. Germline CDR1 reads SGHTA; CDR2 reads FQGNSA. With V trimmed by 0 bases and J by 2 bases, 6 bases remained unmatched. This CDR3 contains 17 residues. The CDR3 nucleotides are TGTGCCAGCAGCTTAGCCGCTAGCGGGAGAGGGCAAGAGACCCAGTACTTC. Amino acids: CASSLAASGRGQETQYF.

The V and J genes are TRBV3-1 and TRBJ2-5; D is perhaps TRBD1 (5 bases). Germline lookup yields CDR1 LGHDT and CDR2 YNNKEL (reference sequence). V lost 7 bases and J 4 bases, leaving 16 bases between the germline ends. The CDR3 is 14 amino acids. Written as DNA, the CDR3 is TGTGCCAGCACCGACAGCTCCCCCTCAGAGACCCAGTACTTC. Translated: CASTDSSPSETQYF.

This clonotype was observed many times. CDR3 region: CSVEGLAGSGSYEQYF. DNA of the CDR3: TGCAGCGTTGAAGGACTAGCGGGAAGCGGGAGTTACGAGCAGTACTTC. The chain links TRBV29-1 to TRBJ2-7, with 11 bases identical to TRBD2. This CDR3 contains 16 residues. Losses at the gene ends were 1 base for V and 4 bases for J; bases not matched to a gene: 9. Germline CDR1 SQVTM, CDR2 ANQGSEA.

As concerns this clonotype: This could be a read error, since a much larger clone is one nucleotide away. V and J are TRBV29-1 and TRBJ2-1; 10 positions match TRBD1. CDR1 SQVTM and CDR2 ANQGSEA come from the germline V gene. The CDR3 has 16 amino acids. The CDR3 DNA sequence: TGCAGCGTCCTGTACTCGACAGGGGGCATCTACAATGAGGAGTTCTTC. This encodes CSVLYSTGGIYNEEFF.

This clonotype was counted between two and nine times. The gene calls are TRBV10-3 and TRBJ2-2; TRBD1 aligns across 10 bases. Germline V gene sequence: CDR1 ENHRY, CDR2 SYGVKD. The length of the CDR3 is 18 residues. V was pared by 0 bases and J by 6 bases, with 10 bases of the junction left unmatched. The CDR3 DNA reads TGTGCCATCAGTGAGTCGACTCGGGGGACAGGGGATCCCGGGGAGCTGTTTTTT. Amino acid sequence: CAISESTRGTGDPGELFF.

V and J are TRBV6-5 and TRBJ2-4; 9 nucleotides agree with TRBD1. CDR1 is MNHEY and CDR2 is SVGAGI in the germline V gene. This CDR3 contains 13 residues. With V trimmed by 2 bases and J by 16 bases, 9 bases remained unmatched. The DNA of the CDR3 is TGTGCCAGCAGTTACGGGCACGGGACAGGGCTATACTTC. Translating it yields CASSYGHGTGLYF.

This clonotype occurred many times. The CDR3 loop reads CASSQDLVLRYQPQHF. For the CDR3, the DNA is TGCGCCAGCAGCCAAGATCTCGTACTTAGATATCAGCCCCAGCATTTT. The rearrangement links TRBV4-1 to TRBJ1-5; D not certain. V lost 0 bases, J lost 5 bases, and 14 bases lay in between. Germline V gives CDR1 MGHRA, CDR2 YSYEKL. The length of the CDR3 is 16 residues.

This clonotype was seen ten or more times. This chain connects TRBV7-2 to TRBJ2-5; D gene ambiguous. Germline lookup yields CDR1 SGHTA and CDR2 FQGNSA. This CDR3 region has 15 residues. Trimming took 2 bases from V and 3 from J, leaving 13 bases between them. The CDR3 protein is CASSLSLRMEETQYF. The CDR3 DNA reads TGTGCCAGCAGCTTAAGCTTACGGATGGAAGAGACCCAGTACTTC.

V usage is TRBV5-1 and J usage is TRBJ2-2; D gene uncertain. The length of the CDR3 is 15 residues. Trimming shortened V by 3 bases and J by 4 bases, and 13 bases separated the two germline ends. Germline V CDR1 and CDR2: SGHRS, YFSETQ. CDR3 bases: TGCGCCAGCAGCTGGGGTACGGCCTCCACCGGGGAGCTGTTTTTT. Translating gives CASSWGTASTGELFF.

In its sample, this clonotype was seen many times. The chain carries TRBV20-1 and TRBJ2-5; 8 nucleotides align to TRBD2. V shed 8 bases, J shed 6 bases, and the junction held 14 bases outside the gene matches. The CDR3 totals 14 residues. CDR1 and CDR2 (germline): DFQATT, SNEGSKA (reference sequence). The CDR3: CSSPGREAAKTQYF. The CDR3 region has the DNA TGCAGTTCCCCTGGGCGGGAGGCCGCAAAGACCCAGTACTTC.